Below, one TCR beta chain is given with its context. The sample originates from a study of blood T cell repertoires in COVID-19. The wider study: PBMCs, B-cell-depleted T cells, or T cells were the source of the cDNA or gDNA that made up the material.

The CDR3 sequence is 16 residues long. Germline values: CDR1 SGHTA, CDR2 FQGNSA. J gave up 4 bases and V 5 bases, and 10 bases lay outside the gene matches. TCRdb's copy holds only in-frame clones and misses some; the assay was immunoSEQ multiplex PCR. The top ten clones hold approximately 8% of a sample with 180,000 or so clones, around 86% of them seen once. The sequence was collected from a man in his sixties with acute or convalescent COVID-19. The sequencing input was peripheral blood. This chain connects TRBV7-2 to TRBJ2-5, with TRBD2 matching over 10 bases. CDR3 nucleotide sequence: TGTGCCAGCAGCCTCGTACGGCTAGCGGGAGCAGAGACCCAGTACTTC. This gives the protein CASSLVRLAGAETQYF.